The sequence of this T cell receptor (beta chain) was determined in a study of OX40 agonist ivuxolimab in advanced cancers. Overall study: Patients received the agonistic anti-OX40 (CD134) antibody ivuxolimab. Every 2 weeks, ivuxolimab was infused into the patients intravenously at between 0.01 and 10 mg/kg.

Trimming shortened V by 5 bases and J by 2 bases, and 14 bases separated the two germline ends. The CDR3 extends over 15 amino acids. Germline CDR1 and CDR2: SGHTA and FQGNSA. Some clones are missing from TCRdb's copy, which holds only in-frame ones; the method was immunoSEQ multiplex PCR. The sample lists under 75,000 clones, roughly four fifths seen once, with around 1% in the top ten. The chain couples TRBV7-2 to TRBJ2-3; either TRBD1 or TRBD2 may fit D (5 bases each). This receptor was taken from an adult with an advanced solid tumor such as melanoma, head and neck, liver or kidney cancer. The sample was CD4+ or CD8+ T cells sorted from blood, taken in a trial of the OX40 agonist ivuxolimab. This CDR3 reads CASSGDGGYTDTQYF. The CDR3 coding sequence is TGTGCCAGCAGCGGCGATGGGGGTTACACAGATACGCAGTATTTT.